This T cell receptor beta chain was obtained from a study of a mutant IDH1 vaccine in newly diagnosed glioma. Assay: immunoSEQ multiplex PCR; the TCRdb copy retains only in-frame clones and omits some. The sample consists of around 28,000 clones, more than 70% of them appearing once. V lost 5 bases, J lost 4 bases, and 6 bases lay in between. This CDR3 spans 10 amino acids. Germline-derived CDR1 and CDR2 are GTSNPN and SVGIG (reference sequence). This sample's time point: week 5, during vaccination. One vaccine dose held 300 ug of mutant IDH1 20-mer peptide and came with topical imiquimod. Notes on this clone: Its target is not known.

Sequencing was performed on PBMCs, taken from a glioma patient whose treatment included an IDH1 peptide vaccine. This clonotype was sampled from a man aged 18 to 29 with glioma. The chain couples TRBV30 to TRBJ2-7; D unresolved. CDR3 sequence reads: CAWSGYEQYF. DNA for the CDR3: TGTGCCTGGTCCGGTTACGAGCAGTACTTC. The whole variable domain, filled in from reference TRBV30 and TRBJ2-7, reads SQTIHQWPATLVQPVGSPLSLECTVEGTSNPNLYWYRQAAGRGLQLLFYSVGIGQISSEVPQNLSASRPQDRQFILSSKKLLLSDSGFYLCAWSGYEQYFGPGTRLTVT.